This TCR beta chain was profiled in a study of blood T cell repertoires in COVID-19. In the study overall: There were acute and convalescent COVID-19 samples, and they came from the United States, Italy and Spain.

Assay: immunoSEQ multiplex PCR; the TCRdb copy retains only in-frame clones and omits some. The data contain 290,000 or so clones, approximately 85% of them singletons. CDR1 is SGHVS, CDR2 FQNEAQ, per germline. The CDR3 is made up of 13 amino acids. Deletions cut 1 base from V and 7 bases from J, with 8 bases between. This clone was recorded once. The source is a man in his fifties with active or convalescent COVID-19. The chain combines TRBV7-8 with TRBJ2-1, with D possibly matching TRBD2 (6 bases). Sequencing was done on a sample of peripheral blood. CDR3 coding DNA: TGTGCCAGCAGCTTAGATGGGAGGAATGAGCAGTTCTTC. Residues: CASSLDGRNEQFF.